Shown below are 21 T cell receptor beta chains from a single sample sequenced in a study of control samples from healthy donors and cancer patients. Data came from immunoSEQ multiplex PCR; TCRdb stores just in-frame clones and leaves some out. The sample consists of approximately 70,000 clones, 75% to 85% of them appearing once. What was sequenced was blood. The source is a man aged 60 to 69 in good health.

CDR3 DNA: TGTGCCACTAGCGGGACCAGCTCCTACAATGAGCAGTTCTTC. This translates into CATSGTSSYNEQFF. The rearrangement uses TRBV7-9 and TRBJ2-1; 9 bases line up with TRBD2. CDR1 SEHNR and CDR2 FQNEAQ come from the germline V gene (reference sequence). The CDR3 loop spans 14 amino acids. V was pared by 10 bases and J by 0 bases, with 4 bases of the junction left unmatched.

This clone was seen a single time. The junction does not match germline at one end; this may be a read error. The chain recombines TRBV5-1 with TRBJ1-2; D might be TRBD1 (5 bases). Germline V gene sequence: CDR1 SGHRS, CDR2 YFSETQ. The CDR3 is 11 amino acids. The CDR3 sequence is CASSLPGHLRF. The CDR3 DNA reads as TGCGCCAGCAGCTTACCAGGACATCTAAGGTTC. The full variable domain, in which reference TRBV5-1 and TRBJ1-2 provide the parts outside the CDR3, is KAGVTQTPRYLIKTRGQQVTLSCSPISGHRSVSWYQQTPGQGLQFLFEYFSETQRNKGNFPGRFSGRQFSNSRSEMNVSTLELGDSALYLCASSLPGHLRFGSGTRLTVV.

The gene calls are TRBV27 and TRBJ1-4; 9 bases are shared with TRBD1. The CDR3 spans 17 residues. Germline CDR1 and CDR2: MNHEY and SMNVEV (reference sequence). Unmatched junction bases numbered 9, after V lost 7 bases and J lost 0 bases. The CDR3 DNA is TGTGCCAGCACCTCTTTCGGACAGGGGTCAACTAATGAAAAACTGTTTTTT. It encodes CASTSFGQGSTNEKLFF.

The V gene is TRBV20-1, the J gene TRBJ2-7, with a tentative D call TRBD1 (5 bases). With 3 bases removed from V and 1 base from J, the gap between germline ends came to 16 bases. Germline V CDR1 and CDR2: DFQATT, SNEGSKA (reference sequence). The CDR3 runs 15 residues. CDR3 coding DNA: TGCAGTGCTAGTTCCCCACAGGATCCATCCTACGAGCAGTACTTC. Its translation is CSASSPQDPSYEQYF.

The CDR3 region is CASSSLPTSGSYNEQFF. The CDR3 nucleotides are TGTGCCAGCTCATCGCTCCCGACTAGCGGGAGTTACAATGAGCAGTTCTTC. This chain links TRBV18 with TRBJ2-1; 12 bases line up with TRBD2. Germline lookup yields CDR1 KGHSH and CDR2 LQKENI. J gave up 4 bases and V 5 bases, and 9 bases lay outside the gene matches. The CDR3 runs 17 residues.

This clone was counted many times. The chain is built from TRBV6-2 or TRBV6-3 and TRBJ1-1; TRBD1 might be the D (6 bases). Deletions cut 5 bases from V and 1 base from J, with 8 bases between. The CDR3 runs to 13 residues. Germline values: CDR1 MNHEY, CDR2 SVGEGT. CDR3 bases: TGTGCCAGCAGTGGGGGACAGAACACTGAAGCTTTCTTT. Translating gives CASSGGQNTEAFF.

The chain couples TRBV3-1 (or the pseudogene TRBV3-2) to TRBJ2-7; the match to TRBD2 covers 8 bases. Trimming at V came to 4 bases and at J to 4 bases, leaving 21 bases not matched to a gene. The germline gives CDR1 LGHDT, CDR2 YNNKEL (reference sequence). This CDR3 region has 19 residues. The CDR3 sequence is CASSLSSTRLLAGSYEQYF. In DNA, the CDR3 is TGTGCCAGCAGCCTTTCCAGCACGCGACTTTTAGCGGGGAGTTACGAGCAGTACTTC.

The sample holds a few counts of this clone. The genes are TRBV24-1 and TRBJ2-1; 11 positions match TRBD2. Germline lookup yields CDR1 KGHDR and CDR2 SFDVKD. The CDR3 runs to 15 residues. V lost 3 bases, J lost 9 bases, and 6 bases stayed unmatched. The CDR3 spells CATSDLAGGGSEQFF. In DNA, the CDR3 is TGTGCCACCAGTGATCTAGCGGGAGGAGGTAGTGAGCAGTTCTTC.

The rearrangement uses TRBV7-9 and TRBJ2-7; 9 nucleotides line up with TRBD1. V was clipped by 5 bases and J by 5 bases; unmatched bases: 10. Germline CDR1 SEHNR, CDR2 FQNEAQ (reference sequence). CDR3 length: 15 residues. CDR3 nucleotide sequence: TGTGCCAGCAGCACCCCGGGACAGGGTTCCCACGAGCAGTACTTC. Translated, it gives CASSTPGQGSHEQYF.

The V and J genes are TRBV6-5 and TRBJ2-4; D is ambiguous. Per the germline V gene, CDR1 is MNHEY and CDR2 is SVGAGI. This CDR3 contains 14 residues. With 6 bases removed from V and 2 bases from J, the gap between germline ends came to 11 bases. The CDR3 reads CASRQLRTKNIQYF. In nucleotides, the CDR3 is TGTGCCAGCAGACAATTAAGGACCAAAAACATTCAGTACTTC.

The rearrangement links TRBV9 to TRBJ2-1; weak D call: TRBD2 (5 bases). This CDR3 is 14 amino acids long. Germline loops: CDR1 SGDLS, CDR2 YYNGEE. Trimming removed 0 bases from V and 6 bases from J, with 10 bases in between. In nucleotides, the CDR3 is TGTGCCAGCAGCGTAGGAGGGTATAGCAATGAGCAGTTCTTC. Its translation: CASSVGGYSNEQFF.

This clone was picked up one time. J is TRBJ2-1 and V is TRBV7-9, with 8 nucleotides matching TRBD2. V lost 5 bases to trimming and J lost 6 bases; unmatched junction nucleotides: 15. From germline, CDR1 is SEHNR and CDR2 FQNEAQ (reference sequence). The CDR3 has 17 residues. The CDR3 DNA follows: TGTGCCAGCAGCCGCCGCGTCCGGGAGGGCCTGGTCAATGAGCAGTTCTTC. This translates into CASSRRVREGLVNEQFF.

The chain combines TRBV30 with TRBJ2-7; the match to TRBD2 covers 8 bases. V was clipped by 2 bases and J by 6 bases; unmatched bases: 9. CDR1 and CDR2 (germline): GTSNPN, SVGIG (reference sequence). The CDR3 covers 14 residues. The CDR3 bases are TGTGCCTGGAGTTCGGGACTAGTTGGGCTCGAGCAGTACTTC. It specifies CAWSSGLVGLEQYF.

V and J are TRBV5-5 and TRBJ1-5; D is unresolved. V lost 4 bases to trimming and J lost 8 bases, with 13 bases between them. The CDR3 sequence is 13 residues long. Per germline, CDR1 SGHKS and CDR2 YYEKEE (reference sequence). The DNA of the CDR3 is TGTGCCAGCAGCGGTAACGCCGGGGAGCCCCAGCATTTT. This translates into CASSGNAGEPQHF.

The V gene is TRBV3-1 (or the pseudogene TRBV3-2), the J gene TRBJ2-7; TRBD1 is a possible D gene (5 bases). V was pared by 4 bases and J by 3 bases, with 7 bases between. From germline, CDR1 is LGHDT and CDR2 YNNKEL (reference sequence). The CDR3 contains 12 residues. The CDR3 here is CASSRDSYEQYF. CDR3 bases: TGTGCCAGCAGCCGAGACAGCTACGAGCAGTACTTC.

The gene calls are TRBV7-9 and TRBJ1-4; 12 nucleotides line up with TRBD1. V gave up 5 bases and J gave up 7 bases; unmatched junction bases: 5. CDR1 is SEHNR, CDR2 FQNEAQ, per germline (reference sequence). The CDR3 runs 15 residues. CDR3 sequence reads: CASSPGQGAREKLFF. CDR3 coding DNA: TGTGCCAGCAGCCCGGGACAGGGGGCGCGTGAAAAACTGTTTTTT.

The CDR3: CASSIGPPGGELFF. The CDR3 nucleotides read TGTGCCAGTAGTATAGGACCACCCGGCGGGGAGCTGTTTTTT. The chain is built from TRBV19 and TRBJ2-2; D gene uncertain. V was clipped by 1 base and J by 7 bases, with 10 bases between them. This CDR3 has 14 residues. Germline values: CDR1 LNHDA, CDR2 SQIVND (reference sequence). Full variable domain (rest looked up from reference TRBV19 and TRBJ2-2): DGGITQSPKYLFRKEGQNVTLSCEQNLNHDAMYWYRQDPGQGLRLIYYSQIVNDFQKGDIAEGYSVSREKKESFPLTVTSAQKNPTAFYLCASSIGPPGGELFFGEGSRLTVL.

V usage is TRBV27 and J usage is TRBJ1-6; weak D call: TRBD1 (5 bases). CDR3 length: 15 amino acids. V was clipped by 4 bases and J by 1 base, with 8 bases between them. Germline lookup yields CDR1 MNHEY and CDR2 SMNVEV (reference sequence). Here the CDR3 DNA reads TGTGCCAGCAGTTCAGGGAGGTCCTATAATTCACCCCTCCACTTT. Residues: CASSSGRSYNSPLHF.

This clone was seen a few times. This chain links TRBV19 with TRBJ2-2, with TRBD2 matching 7 bases. Germline V CDR1 and CDR2: LNHDA, SQIVND (reference sequence). The CDR3 runs to 15 residues. Trimming at V came to 2 bases and at J to 6 bases, leaving 6 bases not matched to a gene. CDR3 in amino acids: CASSITYTSAGELFF. DNA for the CDR3: TGTGCCAGTAGTATAACATATACTAGCGCCGGGGAGCTGTTTTTT.

The chain recombines TRBV18 with TRBJ2-1; D assignment may be TRBD1 or TRBD2 (5 bases each). This CDR3 spans 13 amino acids. With 1 base removed from V and 6 bases from J, the gap between germline ends came to 7 bases. The germline V gene encodes CDR1 KGHSH and CDR2 LQKENI. CDR3 amino acids: CASSPRGSNEQFF. The CDR3 DNA sequence: TGTGCCAGCTCACCACGGGGGTCCAATGAGCAGTTCTTC.

With respect to this clone: In the same sample, other DNA sequences code for this CDR3. The chain recombines TRBV3-1 (or the pseudogene TRBV3-2) with TRBJ2-1; D is ambiguous. This CDR3 is built from 14 residues. Germline V gene sequence: CDR1 LGHDT, CDR2 YNNKEL (reference sequence). V lost 0 bases and J lost 4, with 7 bases in between. CDR3 region: CASSQDGQYNEQFF. CDR3 in DNA: TGTGCCAGCAGCCAAGATGGGCAATACAATGAGCAGTTCTTC.